The following is a TCR beta chain sequence with its context. As yet, its antigen is unknown. The sample belongs to a study of STAT5B mutations in CD4+ large granular lymphocyte leukemia. Study conclusions and caveats: Top patient clones used TRBV06 genes more often: 8/27 versus 2/35 in controls.

Germline values: CDR1 SGHTA, CDR2 FQGNSA. V lost 4 bases and J lost 6; bases outside the gene matches: 6. There are 14 residues in the CDR3. Measured with immunoSEQ multiplex PCR; TCRdb has only the in-frame clones, and not every one. The profile shows approximately 23,000 clones, 78% of them singletons. The gene calls are TRBV7-2 and TRBJ2-3; 8 bases are shared with TRBD1. This clonotype was obtained from a human donor in good health. Material: CD4+ T cells from blood buffy coats. CDR3 residues: CASSSRQGRDTQYF. CDR3 sequence (DNA): TGTGCCAGCAGCTCCCGACAGGGGCGGGATACGCAGTATTTT.